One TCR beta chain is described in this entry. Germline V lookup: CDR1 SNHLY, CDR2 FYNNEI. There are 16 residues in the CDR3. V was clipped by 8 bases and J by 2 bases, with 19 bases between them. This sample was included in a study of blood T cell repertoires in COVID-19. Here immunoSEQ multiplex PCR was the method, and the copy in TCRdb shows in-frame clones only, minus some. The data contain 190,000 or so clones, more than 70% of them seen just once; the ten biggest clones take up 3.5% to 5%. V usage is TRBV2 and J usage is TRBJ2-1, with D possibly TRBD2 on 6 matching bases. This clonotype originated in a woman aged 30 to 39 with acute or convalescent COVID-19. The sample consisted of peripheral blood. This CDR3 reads CASSSRAGGAYNEQFF. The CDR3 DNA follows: TGTGCCAGCTCGAGCCGAGCGGGTGGCGCCTACAATGAGCAGTTCTTC.